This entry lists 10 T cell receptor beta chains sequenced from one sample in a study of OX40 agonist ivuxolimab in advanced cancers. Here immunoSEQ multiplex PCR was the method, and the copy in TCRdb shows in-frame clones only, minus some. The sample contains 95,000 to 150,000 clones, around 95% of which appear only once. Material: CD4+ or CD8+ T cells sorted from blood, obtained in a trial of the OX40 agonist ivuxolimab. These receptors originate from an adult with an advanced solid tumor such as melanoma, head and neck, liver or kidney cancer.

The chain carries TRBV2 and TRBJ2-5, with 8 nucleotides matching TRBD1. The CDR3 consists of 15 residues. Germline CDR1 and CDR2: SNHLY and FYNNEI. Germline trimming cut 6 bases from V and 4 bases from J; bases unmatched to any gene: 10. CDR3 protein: CASSSDRGQGETQYF. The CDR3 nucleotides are TGTGCCAGCAGCTCTGACAGGGGTCAAGGAGAGACCCAGTACTTC.

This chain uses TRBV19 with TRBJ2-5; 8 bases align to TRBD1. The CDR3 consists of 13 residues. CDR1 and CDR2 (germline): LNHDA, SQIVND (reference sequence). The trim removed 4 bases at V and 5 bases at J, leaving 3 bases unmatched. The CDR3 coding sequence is TGTGCCAGTAGTACGGACAGGGTGGAGACCCAGTACTTC. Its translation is CASSTDRVETQYF.

The CDR3: CASSFDRVGYTF. Written as DNA, the CDR3 is TGTGCCAGCAGCTTCGACAGGGTTGGCTACACCTTC. The chain is built from TRBV7-8 and TRBJ1-2; TRBD1 aligns across 7 bases. The CDR3 is 12 residues long. Looked up from germline, CDR1 is SGHVS and CDR2 is FQNEAQ. After removal of 3 bases from V and 7 bases from J, the junction contained 2 bases not matched to a gene.

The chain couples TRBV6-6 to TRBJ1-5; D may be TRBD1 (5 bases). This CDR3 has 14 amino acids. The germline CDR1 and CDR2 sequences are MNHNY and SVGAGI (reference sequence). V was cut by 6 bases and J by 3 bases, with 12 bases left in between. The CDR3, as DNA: TGTGCCAGCAGCACGGGACGGATCAATCAGCCCCAGCATTTT. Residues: CASSTGRINQPQHF.

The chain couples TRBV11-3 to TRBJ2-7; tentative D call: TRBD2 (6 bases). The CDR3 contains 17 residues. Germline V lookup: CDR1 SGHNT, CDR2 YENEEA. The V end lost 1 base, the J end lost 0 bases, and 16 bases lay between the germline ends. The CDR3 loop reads CASSLVPSVVTSYEQYF. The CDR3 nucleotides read TGTGCCAGCAGCTTAGTCCCTAGCGTAGTTACCTCCTACGAGCAGTACTTC.

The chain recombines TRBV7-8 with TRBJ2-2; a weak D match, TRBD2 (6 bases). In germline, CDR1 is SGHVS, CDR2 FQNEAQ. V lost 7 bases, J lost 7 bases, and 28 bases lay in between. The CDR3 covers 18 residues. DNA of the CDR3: TGTGCCAGCACCGGACGGCTTGGGACTCCCCACCTCGGCGGGGAGCTGTTTTTT. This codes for CASTGRLGTPHLGGELFF.

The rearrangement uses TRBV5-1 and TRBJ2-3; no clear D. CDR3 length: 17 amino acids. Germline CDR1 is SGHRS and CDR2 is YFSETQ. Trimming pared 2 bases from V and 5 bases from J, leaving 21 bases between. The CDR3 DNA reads TGCGCCAGCAGCTTTTACGGAACAGTGCGAACTCAAGATACGCAGTATTTT. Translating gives CASSFYGTVRTQDTQYF.

CDR3 residues: CASSRIPGAVEAFF. Here the CDR3 DNA reads TGTGCCAGTAGCCGAATCCCAGGGGCCGTTGAAGCTTTCTTT. This chain uses TRBV19 with TRBJ1-1; the D gene is possibly TRBD1 (6 bases). V was cut by 6 bases and J by 7 bases, with 18 bases left in between. The CDR3 is made up of 14 amino acids. Germline CDR1 is LNHDA and CDR2 is SQIVND (reference sequence).

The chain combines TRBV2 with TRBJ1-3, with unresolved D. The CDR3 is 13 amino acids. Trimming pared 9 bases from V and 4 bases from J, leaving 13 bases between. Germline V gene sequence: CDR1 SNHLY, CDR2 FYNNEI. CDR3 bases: TGTGCCAGTCGCAGCCGCATCGGAAACACCATATATTTT. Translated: CASRSRIGNTIYF.

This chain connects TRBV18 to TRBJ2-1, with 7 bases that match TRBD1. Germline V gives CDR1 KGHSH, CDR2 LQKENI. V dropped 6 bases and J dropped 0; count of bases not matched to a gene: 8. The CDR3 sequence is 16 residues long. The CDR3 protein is CASSRGGPSSYNEQFF. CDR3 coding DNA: TGTGCCAGCTCCCGAGGGGGCCCGAGCTCCTACAATGAGCAGTTCTTC.